This TCR beta chain is drawn from a study of early T cells in non-severe SARS-CoV-2 infection. At the level of the study: Sequencing used unsorted whole-blood bulk RNA, so chains lack pairing. Study-level results: Private and CD4 specificities were missed by VDJdb matching, which favored anti-spike CD8 responses.

The TCR library protocol was used to attach unique molecular identifiers. These identifiers were attached to individual cDNA molecules. In TCRdb, the 5' RACE reads were re-called with MiXCR into one record per CDR3 protein. Of 75,000 to 90,000 distinct CDR3 sequences in the sample, roughly 13% are singletons; the top ten hold 0.95% to 1.3%. Comment on this clonotype: Its matching antigen is unknown.

The germline V gene has CDR1 MDHEN and CDR2 SYDVKM. The CDR3 extends over 11 amino acids. V lost 5 bases, J lost 11 bases, and 13 bases lay in between. Sequencing input: whole blood. This sequence was found in an adult who was a healthcare worker with PCR-confirmed SARS-CoV-2 infection or an uninfected control (not recorded which). This chain joins TRBV28 and TRBJ2-7; D tentatively fits TRBD1 or TRBD2 (5 bases each). The CDR3 DNA is TGTGCCAGCAGTCTGGGACGGGTGGAGTACTTC. Protein sequence: CASSLGRVEYF.